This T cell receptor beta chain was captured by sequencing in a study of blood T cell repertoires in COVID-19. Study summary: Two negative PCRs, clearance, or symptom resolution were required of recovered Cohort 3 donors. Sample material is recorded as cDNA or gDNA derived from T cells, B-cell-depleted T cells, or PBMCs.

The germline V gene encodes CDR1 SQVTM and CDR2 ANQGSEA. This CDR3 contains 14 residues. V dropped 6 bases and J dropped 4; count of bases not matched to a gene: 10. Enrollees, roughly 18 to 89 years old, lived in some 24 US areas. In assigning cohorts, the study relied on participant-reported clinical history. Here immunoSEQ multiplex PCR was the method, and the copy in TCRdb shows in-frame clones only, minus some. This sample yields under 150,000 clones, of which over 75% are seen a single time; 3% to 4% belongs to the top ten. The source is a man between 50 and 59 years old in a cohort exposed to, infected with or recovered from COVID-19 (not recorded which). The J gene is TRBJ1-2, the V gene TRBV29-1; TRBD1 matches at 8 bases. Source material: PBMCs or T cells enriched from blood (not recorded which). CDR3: CSVSTGGISYGYTF. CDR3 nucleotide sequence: TGCAGCGTATCAACAGGGGGAATCTCCTATGGCTACACCTTC.